These 18 T cell receptor beta chains were sequenced from one sample in a study of shared clonotypes between healthy human individuals. Profiling relied on immunoSEQ multiplex PCR, and the TCRdb table lists in-frame clones only, not all of them. Of approximately 980,000 clones listed, 70% to 85% are singletons. The sample was memory CD4+ T cells sorted from blood. Subset specified: CD45RA-negative fraction. These receptors all stem from a man in his late teens or twenties in good health.

The rearrangement links TRBV18 to TRBJ2-5; D tentatively fits TRBD1 or TRBD2 (6 bases each). Germline values: CDR1 KGHSH, CDR2 LQKENI. V lost 2 bases and J 1 base, leaving 14 bases between the germline ends. The CDR3 totals 16 residues. The CDR3 region has the DNA TGTGCCAGCTCACCAAGGCGGGACAATACCCAAGAGACCCAGTACTTC. Amino acids: CASSPRRDNTQETQYF.

This clone showed up many times. The genes are TRBV2 and TRBJ2-1, with a weak D call TRBD2 (5 bases). V was pared by 8 bases and J by 0 bases, with 11 bases between. The germline CDR1 and CDR2 sequences are SNHLY and FYNNEI. This CDR3 contains 14 residues. The CDR3 loop is CASRGSSSYNEQFF. The CDR3 DNA sequence: TGTGCCAGCCGAGGGTCTAGCTCCTACAATGAGCAGTTCTTC. The variable domain in full, with the rest retrieved from reference TRBV2 and TRBJ2-1, is EPEVTQTPSHQVTQMGQEVILRCVPISNHLYFYWYRQILGQKVEFLVSFYNNEISEKSEIFDDQFSVERPDGSNFTLKIRSTKLEDSAMYFCASRGSSSYNEQFFGPGTRLTVL.

V usage is TRBV11-1 and J usage is TRBJ2-2, with D perhaps given as TRBD1 or TRBD2 (5 bases each). V was cut by 0 bases and J by 3 bases, with 5 bases left in between. This CDR3 contains 14 residues. Germline V CDR1 and CDR2: SGHAT, FQDESV (reference sequence). CDR3 sequence (DNA): TGTGCCAGCAGCTTAGCGGGGGACACCGGGGAGCTGTTTTTT. Translation gives CASSLAGDTGELFF.

This chain links TRBV5-4 with TRBJ2-7; TRBD2 aligns across 9 bases. Germline lookup yields CDR1 SGHNT and CDR2 YYREEE (reference sequence). V lost 4 bases, J lost 4 bases, and 12 bases stayed unmatched. This CDR3 is 16 amino acids long. The CDR3 coding sequence is TGTGCCAGCAGCACCCCCCGGGAAGCGGGAGGTTACGAGCAGTACTTC. Protein sequence: CASSTPREAGGYEQYF.

Comments on this clone: This may stem from a read error, because a much larger clone lies one nucleotide away. This CDR3 is also generated by other DNA sequences in the sample. CDR3 sequence (DNA): TGTGCCAGCAGCCCCGGGGGGGGCAATCAGCCCCAGCATTTT. Its protein product is CASSPGGGNQPQHF. The V and J genes are TRBV2 and TRBJ1-5; TRBD1 might be the D (5 bases). Germline CDR1 SNHLY, CDR2 FYNNEI. This CDR3 region has 14 residues. Trimming removed 6 bases from V and 2 bases from J, with 11 bases in between.

This clone has a single count. The rearrangement uses TRBV15 and TRBJ2-1; 8 bases agree with TRBD2. CDR3 size: 16 residues. Germline V CDR1 and CDR2: LNHNV, YYDKDF (reference sequence). With 0 bases clipped from V and 4 bases from J, the junction kept 5 bases outside the gene matches. In DNA, the CDR3 is TGTGCCACCAGCAGAGAGATATTAGCGGGGTACAATGAGCAGTTCTTC. Protein: CATSREILAGYNEQFF.

The chain recombines TRBV7-2 with TRBJ1-2; TRBD1 might be the D (5 bases). The V and J ends lost 3 bases and 0 bases respectively, with 11 bases between them. The CDR3 covers 15 residues. Looked up from germline, CDR1 is SGHTA and CDR2 is FQGNSA. CDR3 sequence (DNA): TGTGCCAGCAGCTTGGCAGGGATATCTAACTATGGCTACACCTTC. Translating it yields CASSLAGISNYGYTF.

The chain has TRBV19 and TRBJ2-5; the D is unclear. The V end was cut by 5 bases, the J end by 5 bases, with 9 bases between. Germline CDR1 LNHDA, CDR2 SQIVND (reference sequence). The CDR3 contains 12 residues. CDR3 region: CASSQDGETQYF. The CDR3 DNA reads TGTGCCAGTAGTCAAGACGGGGAGACCCAGTACTTC.

The chain carries TRBV19 and TRBJ2-7; possible D gene TRBD1, 6 bases. Trimming stripped 3 bases from V and 4 bases from J, with 10 bases between. This CDR3 spans 13 amino acids. The germline gives CDR1 LNHDA, CDR2 SQIVND (reference sequence). The CDR3 DNA sequence: TGTGCCAGTAGTATTGACAGGAGATACGAGCAGTACTTC. Its protein product is CASSIDRRYEQYF.

This clone appeared a few times. V usage is TRBV28 and J usage is TRBJ2-3; D perhaps matches TRBD2 (8 bases). Germline V gives CDR1 MDHEN, CDR2 SYDVKM. Trimming removed 7 bases at V and 0 bases at J, with 17 bases between. This CDR3 spans 16 amino acids. The CDR3 spells CASTRGGLVSTDTQYF. The CDR3 nucleotides read TGTGCCAGCACCAGGGGGGGACTAGTCAGCACAGATACGCAGTATTTT.

This clone was picked up a small number of times. This chain joins TRBV6-5 and TRBJ1-4; D is ambiguous. Trimming took off 6 bases at V and 7 bases at J, with 15 bases between the two ends. Germline V gene sequence: CDR1 MNHEY, CDR2 SVGAGI. The CDR3 consists of 14 residues. The CDR3 coding sequence is TGTGCCAGCAGACCAGGAGGGCAAGTTGAAAAACTGTTTTTT. Residues: CASRPGGQVEKLFF.

The chain couples TRBV7-9 to TRBJ1-1; D is ambiguous. The germline CDR1 and CDR2 sequences are SEHNR and FQNEAQ (reference sequence). The CDR3 is made up of 19 amino acids. V was pared by 1 base and J by 6 bases, with 27 bases between. CDR3 residues: CASSLGAWAVLGKIPEAFF. The DNA for the CDR3 is TGTGCCAGCAGCTTAGGGGCTTGGGCGGTTCTAGGTAAGATACCTGAAGCTTTCTTT.

V gene TRBV5-4 combines with J gene TRBJ2-2; 10 positions agree with TRBD1. Germline V gives CDR1 SGHNT, CDR2 YYREEE (reference sequence). There are 14 residues in the CDR3. V shed 4 bases and J 5 bases; nucleotides not matched to a gene: 2. The CDR3 nucleotides read TGTGCCAGCAGCGGGGACAGGGGAACCGGGGAGCTGTTTTTT. Protein product: CASSGDRGTGELFF.

This clone has more than one count but fewer than ten. This chain connects TRBV5-8 to TRBJ1-4; TRBD1 might be the D (5 bases). V was shortened by 1 base and J by 4 bases, with 20 bases between the two germline ends. The CDR3 is made up of 18 amino acids. CDR1 is SGHTS, CDR2 YDEGEE, per germline. The CDR3: CASSLKYRGQGFNEKLFF. The CDR3 nucleotides are TGTGCCAGCAGCTTGAAATACCGAGGGCAGGGCTTTAATGAAAAACTGTTTTTT. The full variable domain, rest sourced from reference TRBV5-8 and TRBJ1-4, is EAGVTQSPTHLIKTRGQQATLRCSPISGHTSVYWYQQALGLGLQFLLWYDEGEERNRGNFPPRFSGRQFPNYSSELNVNALELEDSALYLCASSLKYRGQGFNEKLFFGSGTQLSVL.

The chain couples TRBV7-9 to TRBJ1-1, with a tentative D call TRBD1 (5 bases). Germline V lookup: CDR1 SEHNR, CDR2 FQNEAQ (reference sequence). Between the trimmed V and J ends, which lost 3 bases and 4 bases, there was a span of 18 bases. The CDR3 runs to 16 residues. In DNA form, the CDR3 reads TGTGCCAGCAGCTTTAATCCTGGGGGTGGCGGCACTGAAGCTTTCTTT. Translated, it gives CASSFNPGGGGTEAFF.

The table lists this clone with a few counts. The chain couples TRBV9 to TRBJ1-6, with no clear D. V lost 4 bases to trimming and J lost 5 bases, with 10 bases between them. CDR1 SGDLS and CDR2 YYNGEE come from the germline V gene. The length of the CDR3 is 14 residues. CDR3 protein: CASSFDGNNSPLHF. The CDR3, as DNA: TGTGCCAGCAGCTTTGACGGGAATAATTCACCCCTCCACTTT.

The chain joins TRBV19 to TRBJ2-3; D gene ambiguous. The CDR3 runs 13 residues. Germline CDR1 LNHDA, CDR2 SQIVND (reference sequence). V dropped 5 bases and J dropped 2 bases, with 8 bases sitting between them. The CDR3 nucleotides read TGTGCCAGTAGTCCCGTAATCACAGATACGCAGTATTTT. The encoded protein is CASSPVITDTQYF.

V is TRBV5-1 and J is TRBJ1-3; 10 bases match TRBD1. Germline CDR1 SGHRS, CDR2 YFSETQ. V shed 4 bases and J 0 bases; nucleotides not matched to a gene: 4. The CDR3 totals 16 residues. DNA of the CDR3: TGCGCCAGCAGCGGGGGACAGGGGCCCTCTGGAAACACCATATATTTT. It translates to CASSGGQGPSGNTIYF.